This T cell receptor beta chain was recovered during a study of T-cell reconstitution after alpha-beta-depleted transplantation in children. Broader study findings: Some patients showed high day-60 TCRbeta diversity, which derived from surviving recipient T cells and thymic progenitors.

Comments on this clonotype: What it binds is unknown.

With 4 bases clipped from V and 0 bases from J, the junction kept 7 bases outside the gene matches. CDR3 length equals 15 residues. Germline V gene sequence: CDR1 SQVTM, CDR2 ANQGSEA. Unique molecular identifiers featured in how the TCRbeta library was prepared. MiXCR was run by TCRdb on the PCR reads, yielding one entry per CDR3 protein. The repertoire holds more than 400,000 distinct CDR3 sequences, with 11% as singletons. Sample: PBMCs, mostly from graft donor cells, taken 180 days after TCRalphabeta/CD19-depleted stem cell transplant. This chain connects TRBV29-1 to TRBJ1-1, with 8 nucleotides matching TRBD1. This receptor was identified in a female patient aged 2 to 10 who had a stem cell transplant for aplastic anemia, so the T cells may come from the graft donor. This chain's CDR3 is CSVARTGRMNTEAFF. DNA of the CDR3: TGCAGCGTTGCCCGGACAGGGAGGATGAACACTGAAGCTTTCTTT.